The 24 T cell receptor beta chains in this list originate from one sample, sequenced in a study of human T cells and chemical hapten exposure. MiXCR, run by TCRdb on the RACE reads, gives a single entry per CDR3 protein. This repertoire shows about 380,000 distinct CDR3 sequences, 4% to 6% found once; its top ten account for around 2.6%. Time point meaning: pre-sensitization, week 0. Treatment given: therapeutic diphenylcyclopropenone sensitization with weekly scalp DPC. The sequenced sample was whole blood, obtained in connection with sensitization to the hapten diphenylcyclopropenone (DPC). These receptors originate from a woman between 45 and 60 years old with alopecia areata. Some clones in this sample may be carry-over from other donors' samples.

The table lists this clonotype with many counts. The rearrangement links TRBV12-3 or TRBV12-4 to TRBJ1-2; possibly TRBD1 for D (5 bases). V lost 4 bases and J 5 bases, leaving 11 bases between the germline ends. This CDR3 is built from 13 residues. CDR3 coding DNA: TGTGCCAGCAGTTGGGGCGAAGCATATGGCTACACCTTC. Protein product: CASSWGEAYGYTF.

In this sample, this clonotype turned up a few times. V gene TRBV29-1 combines with J gene TRBJ2-3, with 10 bases that match TRBD1. CDR1 is SQVTM, CDR2 ANQGSEA, per germline. V lost 5 bases, J lost 2 bases, and 4 bases stayed unmatched. This CDR3 contains 14 residues. In nucleotides, the CDR3 is TGCAGCGTTACGACAGGGGGCAACACAGATACGCAGTATTTT. The encoded protein is CSVTTGGNTDTQYF.

This chain joins TRBV4-1 and TRBJ2-5; D not certain. Germline V gene lookup returns CDR1 MGHRA and CDR2 YSYEKL. The CDR3 spans 14 residues. V lost 2 bases and J lost 3, with 10 bases in between. This CDR3 is CASSQPGRKETQYF. CDR3 sequence (DNA): TGCGCCAGCAGCCAACCAGGTCGGAAAGAGACCCAGTACTTC.

This clonotype appeared a few times. This chain links TRBV20-1 with TRBJ2-7, with D possibly being TRBD1 (6 bases). Germline-derived CDR1 and CDR2 are DFQATT and SNEGSKA (reference sequence). The CDR3 is made up of 13 amino acids. Trimming removed 7 bases at V and 5 bases at J, with 18 bases between. CDR3 residues: CSVPQGTLNEQYF. The CDR3 nucleotides are TGCAGTGTCCCACAGGGCACTCTGAACGAGCAGTACTTC.

This clonotype has a count of ten or more. The chain has TRBV3-1 and TRBJ2-1, with D perhaps TRBD1 or TRBD2 (6 bases each). The CDR3 has 15 residues. V lost 4 bases to trimming and J lost 4 bases, with 14 bases between them. Germline values: CDR1 LGHDT, CDR2 YNNKEL (reference sequence). The CDR3, as DNA: TGTGCCAGCAGCCCTTGGGGGGCCGAATACAATGAGCAGTTCTTC. Amino acid sequence: CASSPWGAEYNEQFF.

This clonotype was counted many times. The chain uses TRBV29-1 and TRBJ1-5; D not resolved. Trimming left V 6 bases short and J 1 base short, with 7 bases between. The CDR3 length is 12 residues. Germline CDR1 reads SQVTM; CDR2 reads ANQGSEA. The CDR3 region is CSVGWSNQPQHF. CDR3 sequence (DNA): TGCAGCGTCGGGTGGAGCAATCAGCCCCAGCATTTT.

The chain combines TRBV7-2 with TRBJ2-7, with D uncertain. Trimming shortened V by 5 bases and J by 2 bases, and 22 bases separated the two germline ends. Germline CDR1 and CDR2: SGHTA and FQGNSA. The CDR3 runs to 17 residues. The CDR3 spells CASSPVLGPASTYEQYF. CDR3 coding DNA: TGTGCCAGCAGCCCCGTTTTAGGGCCAGCGTCTACCTACGAGCAGTACTTC.

Only a few counts were recorded for this clonotype. The chain recombines TRBV24-1 with TRBJ2-1, with unresolved D. The germline V and J ends were trimmed by 12 bases and 4 bases, with 18 bases remaining between them. CDR1 and CDR2 (germline): KGHDR, SFDVKD. The CDR3 sequence is 14 residues long. The CDR3 here is CAAKGPLAYNEQFF. In nucleotides, the CDR3 is TGTGCCGCAAAGGGTCCCTTAGCTTACAATGAGCAGTTCTTC.

This clonotype was counted ten times or more. The chain links TRBV27 to TRBJ1-6; 7 bases agree with TRBD1. V shed 6 bases and J 4 bases; nucleotides not matched to a gene: 3. Per germline, CDR1 MNHEY and CDR2 SMNVEV (reference sequence). The CDR3 has 14 amino acids. The CDR3, as DNA: TGTGCCAGCAGCCGACAGGGTTATAATTCACCCCTCCACTTT. Protein sequence: CASSRQGYNSPLHF.

This clonotype was counted between two and nine times. The J gene is TRBJ1-5, the V gene TRBV4-1; 8 positions agree with TRBD1. With V trimmed by 2 bases and J by 5 bases, 8 bases remained unmatched. CDR1 and CDR2 (germline): MGHRA, YSYEKL. The CDR3 is 16 amino acids. In DNA, the CDR3 is TGCGCCAGCAGCCAATTGGGAGACAGGGGTCATCAGCCCCAGCATTTT. Translated, it gives CASSQLGDRGHQPQHF.

There are a few counts of this clonotype. The gene calls are TRBV10-3 and TRBJ2-1, with TRBD2 identical over 7 bases. This CDR3 region has 13 residues. Per the germline V gene, CDR1 is ENHRY and CDR2 is SYGVKD. The junction had 6 bases not matched to a gene; V was cut back by 6 bases and J by 7 bases. The CDR3 loop reads CAIRAVAGNEQFF. DNA of the CDR3: TGTGCCATCAGGGCCGTAGCGGGTAATGAGCAGTTCTTC.

This clonotype showed up many times. The chain recombines TRBV3-1 with TRBJ2-7; no reliable D call. The CDR3 is made up of 14 amino acids. V was cut by 2 bases and J by 1 base, with 9 bases left in between. The germline V gene encodes CDR1 LGHDT and CDR2 YNNKEL (reference sequence). CDR3 nucleotides: TGTGCCAGCAGCCAACGTACTCCGTCCTACGAGCAGTACTTC. Its translation is CASSQRTPSYEQYF.

This chain joins TRBV14 and TRBJ2-5; no firm D call. This CDR3 has 13 amino acids. The V end was cut by 4 bases, the J end by 4 bases, with 10 bases between. The germline V gene encodes CDR1 SGHDN and CDR2 FVKESK. Here the CDR3 reads CASSRERRETQYF. CDR3 bases: TGTGCCAGCAGCCGCGAAAGGAGAGAGACCCAGTACTTC.

The chain has TRBV7-3 and TRBJ1-1; D uncertain. CDR3 length: 14 residues. Trimming left V 1 base short and J 0 bases short, with 6 bases between. Germline CDR1 is SGHTA and CDR2 is FQGTGA. In DNA, the CDR3 is TGTGCCAGCAGCTTAATGGGCATGAACACTGAAGCTTTCTTT. Translating it yields CASSLMGMNTEAFF.

There are a few counts of this clonotype. The chain uses TRBV12-3 or TRBV12-4 and TRBJ2-3; TRBD2 matches at 8 bases. The CDR3 spans 13 residues. The CDR3 bases are TGTGCTATACTAGCGGACCCCACAGATACGCAGTATTTT. Protein sequence: CAILADPTDTQYF.

This clonotype came up many times. The chain recombines TRBV12-3 or TRBV12-4 with TRBJ2-1; no clear D. V shed 3 bases and J shed 4 bases, with 10 bases lying between them. CDR3 length equals 14 residues. Written as DNA, the CDR3 is TGTGCCAGCAGTTTTACCCCCGGTTACAATGAGCAGTTCTTC. It is translated as CASSFTPGYNEQFF.

This clonotype was detected many times. The J gene is TRBJ1-1, the V gene TRBV29-1, with D tentatively TRBD1 (5 bases). This CDR3 region has 11 residues. Germline CDR1 and CDR2: SQVTM and ANQGSEA. V shed 6 bases and J shed 1 base, with 6 bases lying between them. The CDR3 sequence is CSVGQNTEAFF. As DNA, the CDR3 is TGCAGCGTAGGACAGAACACTGAAGCTTTCTTT.

The V and J genes are TRBV6-2 or TRBV6-3 and TRBJ2-3, with D possibly matching TRBD2 (5 bases). V was cut by 7 bases and J by 3 bases, with 17 bases left in between. This CDR3 has 15 amino acids. The germline V gene has CDR1 MNHEY and CDR2 SVGEGT. Written as DNA, the CDR3 is TGTGCCAGCACCCCGTCGCTGAGGGAAACAGATACGCAGTATTTT. Translating gives CASTPSLRETDTQYF.

This clonotype has just a few counts. The chain employs TRBV20-1 and TRBJ1-1, with no clear D. This CDR3 region has 15 residues. Germline V CDR1 and CDR2: DFQATT, SNEGSKA (reference sequence). V gave up 3 bases and J gave up 8 bases, with 22 bases separating them. CDR3 nucleotide sequence: TGCAGTGCTAGGGCCAGATCCTCCCCTTATAGGGAAGCTTTCTTT. Protein sequence: CSARARSSPYREAFF.

This clonotype was seen a handful of times. The chain is built from TRBV7-8 and TRBJ1-4; D is perhaps TRBD1 (6 bases). Germline CDR1 is SGHVS and CDR2 is FQNEAQ. V was shortened by 0 bases and J by 4 bases, with 12 bases between the two germline ends. There are 16 residues in the CDR3. The CDR3 DNA reads as TGTGCCAGCAGCTTAGCGCAGACAGGCTTTAATGAAAAACTGTTTTTT. Translation: CASSLAQTGFNEKLFF.

This clonotype has a count of ten or more. The chain couples TRBV7-2 to TRBJ2-7; D may be TRBD2 (6 bases). The CDR3 runs to 16 residues. CDR1 is SGHTA, CDR2 FQGNSA, per germline. Between the trimmed V and J ends, which lost 0 bases and 7 bases, there was a span of 19 bases. CDR3 in DNA: TGTGCCAGCAGCTTAGCCCTGGGGAAGTACCGGGGGGAGCAGTACTTC. Protein product: CASSLALGKYRGEQYF.

At least ten counts were recorded for this clonotype. The V call is TRBV3-1, the J call TRBJ2-3; D perhaps matches TRBD2 (6 bases). The CDR3 loop spans 14 amino acids. Between the trimmed V and J ends, which lost 3 bases and 0 bases, there was a span of 7 bases. In germline, CDR1 is LGHDT, CDR2 YNNKEL (reference sequence). The CDR3: CASSQGLSTDTQYF. The DNA for the CDR3 is TGTGCCAGCAGCCAGGGACTTAGCACAGATACGCAGTATTTT.

The chain has TRBV7-6 and TRBJ2-5; the D gene is possibly TRBD2 (6 bases). The CDR3 consists of 16 residues. V gave up 5 bases and J gave up 5 bases, with 21 bases separating them. Germline V lookup: CDR1 SGHVS, CDR2 FNYEAQ. The CDR3 reads CASSAISQGGKETQYF. The CDR3 DNA is TGTGCCAGCAGCGCTATATCCCAGGGCGGGAAGGAGACCCAGTACTTC.

This chain links TRBV7-6 with TRBJ1-1; a weak D match, TRBD1 (6 bases). V was pared by 1 base and J by 8 bases, with 14 bases between. Germline CDR1 and CDR2: SGHVS and FNYEAQ. The CDR3 runs 14 residues. CDR3 loop: CASSLGQGPKEAFF. The CDR3 DNA reads as TGTGCCAGCAGCTTAGGGCAGGGGCCAAAGGAAGCTTTCTTT.